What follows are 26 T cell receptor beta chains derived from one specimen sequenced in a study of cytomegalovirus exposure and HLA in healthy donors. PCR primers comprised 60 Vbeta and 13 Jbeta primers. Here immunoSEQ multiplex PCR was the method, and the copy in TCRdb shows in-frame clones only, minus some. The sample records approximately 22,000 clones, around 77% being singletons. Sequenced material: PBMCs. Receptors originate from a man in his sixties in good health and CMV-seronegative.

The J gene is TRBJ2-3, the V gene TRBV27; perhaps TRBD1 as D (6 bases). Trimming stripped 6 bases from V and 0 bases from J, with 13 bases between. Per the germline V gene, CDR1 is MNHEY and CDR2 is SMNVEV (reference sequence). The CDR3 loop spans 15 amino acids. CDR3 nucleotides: TGTGCCAGCAGCCTGGACAGACCTAGCACAGATACGCAGTATTTT. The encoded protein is CASSLDRPSTDTQYF.

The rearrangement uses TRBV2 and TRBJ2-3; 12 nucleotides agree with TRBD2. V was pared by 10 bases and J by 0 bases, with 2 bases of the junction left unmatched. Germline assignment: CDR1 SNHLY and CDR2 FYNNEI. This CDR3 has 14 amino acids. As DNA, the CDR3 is TGTGCCACAGGACTAGCGGGGAGCACAGATACGCAGTATTTT. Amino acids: CATGLAGSTDTQYF.

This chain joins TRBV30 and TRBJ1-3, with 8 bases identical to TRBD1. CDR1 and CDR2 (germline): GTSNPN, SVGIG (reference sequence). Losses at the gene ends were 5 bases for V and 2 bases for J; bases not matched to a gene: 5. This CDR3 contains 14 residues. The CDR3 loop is CAWGQGRAGNTIYF. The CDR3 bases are TGTGCCTGGGGACAGGGAAGGGCTGGAAACACCATATATTTT.

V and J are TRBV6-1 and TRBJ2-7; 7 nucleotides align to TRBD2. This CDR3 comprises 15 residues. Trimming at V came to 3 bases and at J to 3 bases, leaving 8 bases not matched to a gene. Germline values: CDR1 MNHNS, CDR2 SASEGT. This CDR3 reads CASSEGGGPFYEQYF. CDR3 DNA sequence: TGTGCCAGCAGTGAGGGGGGAGGGCCCTTCTACGAGCAGTACTTC.

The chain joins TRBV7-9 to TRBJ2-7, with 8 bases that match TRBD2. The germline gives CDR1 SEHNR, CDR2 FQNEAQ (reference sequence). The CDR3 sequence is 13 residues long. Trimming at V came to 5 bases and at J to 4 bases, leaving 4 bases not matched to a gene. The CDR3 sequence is CASSPGRAYEQYF. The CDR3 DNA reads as TGTGCCAGCAGCCCCGGGAGGGCGTACGAGCAGTACTTC.

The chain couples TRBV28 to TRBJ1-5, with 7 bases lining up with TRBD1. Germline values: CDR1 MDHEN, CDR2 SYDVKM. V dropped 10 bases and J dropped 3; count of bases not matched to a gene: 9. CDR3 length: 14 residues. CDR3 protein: CATETDRANQPQHF. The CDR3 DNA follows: TGTGCCACAGAGACTGACAGGGCCAATCAGCCCCAGCATTTT.

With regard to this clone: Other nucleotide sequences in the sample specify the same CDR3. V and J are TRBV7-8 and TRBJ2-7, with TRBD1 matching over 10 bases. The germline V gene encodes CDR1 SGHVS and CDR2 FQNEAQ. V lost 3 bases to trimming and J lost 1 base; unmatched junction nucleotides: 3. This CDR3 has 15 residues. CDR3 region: CASSLGQGPSYEQYF. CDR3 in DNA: TGTGCCAGCAGCTTGGGACAGGGGCCTTCCTACGAGCAGTACTTC.

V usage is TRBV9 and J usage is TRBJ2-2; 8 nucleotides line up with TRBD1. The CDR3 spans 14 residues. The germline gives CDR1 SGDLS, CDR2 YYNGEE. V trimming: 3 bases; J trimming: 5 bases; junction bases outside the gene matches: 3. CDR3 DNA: TGTGCCAGCAGCGAGGGACAGGATACCGGGGAGCTGTTTTTT. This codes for CASSEGQDTGELFF.

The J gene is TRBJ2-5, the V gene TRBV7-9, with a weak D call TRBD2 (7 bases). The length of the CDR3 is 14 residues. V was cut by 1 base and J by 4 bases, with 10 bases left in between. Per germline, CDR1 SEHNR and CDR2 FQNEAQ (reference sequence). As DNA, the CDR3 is TGTGCCAGCAGCTTAGTGGGGGGGCTAGAGACCCAGTACTTC. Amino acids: CASSLVGGLETQYF.

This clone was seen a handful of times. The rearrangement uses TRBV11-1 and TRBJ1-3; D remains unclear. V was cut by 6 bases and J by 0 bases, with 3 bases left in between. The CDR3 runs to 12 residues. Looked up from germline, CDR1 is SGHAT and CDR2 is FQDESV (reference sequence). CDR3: CASRHSGNTIYF. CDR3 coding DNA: TGTGCCAGCAGACACTCTGGAAACACCATATATTTT.

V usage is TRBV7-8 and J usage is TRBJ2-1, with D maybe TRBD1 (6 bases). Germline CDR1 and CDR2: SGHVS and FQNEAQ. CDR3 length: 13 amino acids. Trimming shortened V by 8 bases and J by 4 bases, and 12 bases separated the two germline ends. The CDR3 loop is CASCRGEYNEQFF. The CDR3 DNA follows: TGTGCCAGCTGCAGGGGAGAGTACAATGAGCAGTTCTTC.

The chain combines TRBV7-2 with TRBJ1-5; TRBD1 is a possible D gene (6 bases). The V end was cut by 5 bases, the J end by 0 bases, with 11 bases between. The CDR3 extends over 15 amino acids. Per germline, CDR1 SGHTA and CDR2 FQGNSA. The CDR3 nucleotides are TGTGCCAGCAGCAACGGACAGCCTAGCAATCAGCCCCAGCATTTT. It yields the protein CASSNGQPSNQPQHF.

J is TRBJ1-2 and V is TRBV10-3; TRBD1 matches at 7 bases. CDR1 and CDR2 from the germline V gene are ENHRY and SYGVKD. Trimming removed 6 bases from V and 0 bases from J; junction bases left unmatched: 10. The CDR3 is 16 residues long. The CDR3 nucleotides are TGTGCCATCAGGGATACAGGGGTCCGGGCTAACTATGGCTACACCTTC. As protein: CAIRDTGVRANYGYTF.

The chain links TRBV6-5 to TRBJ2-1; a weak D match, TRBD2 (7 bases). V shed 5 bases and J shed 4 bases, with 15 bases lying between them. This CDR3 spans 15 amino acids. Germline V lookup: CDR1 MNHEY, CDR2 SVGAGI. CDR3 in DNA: TGTGCCAGCAGTAGAACGGGGGGCTCGTACAATGAGCAGTTCTTC. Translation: CASSRTGGSYNEQFF.

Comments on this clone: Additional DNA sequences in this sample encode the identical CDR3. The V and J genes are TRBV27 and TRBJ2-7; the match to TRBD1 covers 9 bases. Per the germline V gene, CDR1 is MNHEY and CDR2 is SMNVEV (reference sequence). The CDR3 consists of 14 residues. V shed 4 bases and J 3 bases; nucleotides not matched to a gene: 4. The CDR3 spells CASSSGTGLYEQYF. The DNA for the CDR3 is TGTGCCAGCAGTTCCGGGACAGGGCTCTACGAGCAGTACTTC.

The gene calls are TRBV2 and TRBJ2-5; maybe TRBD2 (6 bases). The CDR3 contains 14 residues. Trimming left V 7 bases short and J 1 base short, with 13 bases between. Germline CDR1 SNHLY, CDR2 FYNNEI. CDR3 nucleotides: TGTGCCAGCATGACCGGGACTTTCCAAGAGACCCAGTACTTC. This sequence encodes CASMTGTFQETQYF. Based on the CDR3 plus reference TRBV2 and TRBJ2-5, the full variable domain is EPEVTQTPSHQVTQMGQEVILRCVPISNHLYFYWYRQILGQKVEFLVSFYNNEISEKSEIFDDQFSVERPDGSNFTLKIRSTKLEDSAMYFCASMTGTFQETQYFGPGTRLLVL.

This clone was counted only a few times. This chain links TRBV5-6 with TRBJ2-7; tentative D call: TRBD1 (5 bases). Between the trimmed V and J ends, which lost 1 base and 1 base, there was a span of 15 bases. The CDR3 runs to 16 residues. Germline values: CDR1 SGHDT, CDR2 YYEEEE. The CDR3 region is CASSLWGGRASYEQYF. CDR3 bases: TGTGCCAGCAGCTTGTGGGGCGGTAGGGCATCCTACGAGCAGTACTTC.

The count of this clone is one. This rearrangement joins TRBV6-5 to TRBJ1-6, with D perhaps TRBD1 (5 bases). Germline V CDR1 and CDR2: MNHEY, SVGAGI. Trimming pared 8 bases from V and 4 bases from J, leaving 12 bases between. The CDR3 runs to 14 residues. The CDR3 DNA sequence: TGTGCCAGCTGGGTCGGGGGTTATAATTCACCCCTCCACTTT. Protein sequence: CASWVGGYNSPLHF.

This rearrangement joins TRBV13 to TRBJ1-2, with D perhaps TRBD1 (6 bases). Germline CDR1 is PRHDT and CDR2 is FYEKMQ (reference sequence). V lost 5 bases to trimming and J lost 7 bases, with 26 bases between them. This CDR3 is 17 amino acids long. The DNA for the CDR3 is TGTGCCAGCAGCCTCGAAACAGCCACAGGGACCTGGGGTGGCTACACCTTC. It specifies CASSLETATGTWGGYTF. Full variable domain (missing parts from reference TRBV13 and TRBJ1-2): AAGVIQSPRHLIKEKRETATLKCYPIPRHDTVYWYQQGPGQDPQFLISFYEKMQSDKGSIPDRFSAQQFSDYHSELNMSSLELGDSALYFCASSLETATGTWGGYTFGSGTRLTVV.

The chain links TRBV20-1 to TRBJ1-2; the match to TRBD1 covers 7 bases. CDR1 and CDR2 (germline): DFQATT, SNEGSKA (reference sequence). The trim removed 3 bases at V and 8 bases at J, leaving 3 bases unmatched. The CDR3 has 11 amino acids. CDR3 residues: CSASPGGGYTF. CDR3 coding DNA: TGCAGTGCTAGCCCAGGGGGAGGCTACACCTTC.

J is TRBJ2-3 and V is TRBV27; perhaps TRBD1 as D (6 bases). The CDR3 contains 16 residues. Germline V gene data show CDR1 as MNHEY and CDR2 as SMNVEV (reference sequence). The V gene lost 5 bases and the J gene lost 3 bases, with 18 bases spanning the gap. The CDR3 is CASSLTTTGLTDTQYF. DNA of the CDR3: TGTGCCAGCAGTCTAACCACGACAGGTTTGACAGATACGCAGTATTTT.

The CDR3 spells CASSLFGQPLRGTQYF. The CDR3 nucleotides are TGTGCCAGCAGCTTATTTGGACAGCCATTGAGGGGGACCCAGTACTTC. The chain recombines TRBV7-9 with TRBJ2-5, with a tentative D call TRBD1 (6 bases). The CDR3 runs to 16 residues. V gave up 2 bases and J gave up 7 bases, with 20 bases separating them. Germline V gives CDR1 SEHNR, CDR2 FQNEAQ (reference sequence).

The CDR3, as DNA: TGTGCCAGCAGCGGAAGACAGCGCAATTCACCCCTCCACTTT. Its translation is CASSGRQRNSPLHF. This chain links TRBV5-5 with TRBJ1-6; TRBD1 might be the D (5 bases). The V end lost 4 bases, the J end lost 7 bases, and 12 bases lay between the germline ends. Germline V gene lookup returns CDR1 SGHKS and CDR2 YYEKEE (reference sequence). CDR3 size: 14 residues.

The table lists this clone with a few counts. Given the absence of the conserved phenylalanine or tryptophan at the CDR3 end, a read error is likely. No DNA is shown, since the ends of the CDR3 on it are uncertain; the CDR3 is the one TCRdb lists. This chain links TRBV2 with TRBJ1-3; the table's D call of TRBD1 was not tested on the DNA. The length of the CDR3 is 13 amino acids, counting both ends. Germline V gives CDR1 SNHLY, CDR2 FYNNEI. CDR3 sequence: CASSENRDRLERV.

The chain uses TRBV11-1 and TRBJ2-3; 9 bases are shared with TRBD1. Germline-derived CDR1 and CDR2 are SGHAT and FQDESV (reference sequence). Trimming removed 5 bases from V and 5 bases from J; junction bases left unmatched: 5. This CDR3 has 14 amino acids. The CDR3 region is CASSLDRGVDTQYF. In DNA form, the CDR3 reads TGTGCCAGCAGCCTCGACAGGGGGGTAGATACGCAGTATTTT.

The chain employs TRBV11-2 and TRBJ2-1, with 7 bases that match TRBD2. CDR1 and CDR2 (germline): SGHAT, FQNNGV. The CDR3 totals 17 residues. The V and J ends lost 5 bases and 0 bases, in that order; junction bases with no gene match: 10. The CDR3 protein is CASSKGRGSSSYNEQFF. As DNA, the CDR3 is TGTGCCAGCAGCAAAGGGAGGGGATCTAGCTCCTACAATGAGCAGTTCTTC.